This T cell receptor (beta chain) appears in the sequencing data of a study of CD8 T cells in ankylosing spondylitis. Broader study findings: Disease-linked clones had a CD8+ phenotype and relatively low frequency in peripheral blood. Matched synovial fluid from ankylosing spondylitis patients was reported to be enriched for disease-linked clones. Prior work had noted some motif variants in reactive arthritis blood and synovial fluid. A TCR beta motif of fewer than 10 highly homologous variants seemed to mark ankylosing spondylitis blood.

For TCR beta, libraries came from quantitative 5'-RACE with molecular barcodes. One entry per CDR3 protein, called by TCRdb with MiXCR from the 5' RACE reads. The sample has 750,000 to 850,000 distinct CDR3 sequences, 12% seen once. Trimming took off 5 bases at V and 2 bases at J, with 16 bases between the two ends. CDR1 and CDR2 from the germline V gene are DFQATT and SNEGSKA (reference sequence). This CDR3 region has 15 residues. Concerning this clonotype itself: The antigen is undetermined.

The TCR sequence derives from a male donor with ankylosing spondylitis. V gene TRBV20-1 combines with J gene TRBJ2-1; TRBD2 is a possible D gene (5 bases). The sequencing input was blood, either unsorted or a sorted T cell fraction (not recorded which). CDR3 DNA: TGCAGTGCTCCCAACTTAGCGAGACCCTACAATGAGCAGTTCTTC. This sequence encodes CSAPNLARPYNEQFF.